A selection of T cell receptor beta chains follows, all from one sample in a study of regulatory T cells in long-lasting Graves disease. TCRdb re-called the multiplex PCR reads with MiXCR, one entry per CDR3 protein. This sample has about 560,000 distinct CDR3 sequences, with roughly 16% found just once. These data are also associated with another study on T cells in Graves' hyperthyroidism and ophthalmopathy.

Source: peripheral blood mononuclear cells (PBMCs), taken at new diagnosis, from a patient treated with antithyroid drugs. The receptors were gathered from a man between 18 and 35 years old with Graves disease. Both conserved end residues are part of each CDR3. D genes are given only for firm matches. Not every row has a clone size; where given, it reads once, few, many or a size class.

CDR3 protein | CDR3 DNA | D gene | clone size | J gene | CDR3 length | V gene
CASSLTSPSTHEQYF | TGCGCCAGCAGCTTGACTAGCCCCTCGACCCACGAGCAGTACTTC | NA | many | TRBJ2-7 | 15 | TRBV5-1
CASSPENPGHRGNTIYF | TGTGCCAGCTCACCAGAGAATCCGGGACACAGGGGAAACACCATATATTTT | NA | NA | TRBJ1-3 | 17 | TRBV18
CSASEGPRTGRYEQYF | TGCAGTGCTAGCGAAGGGCCCAGAACGGGGCGCTACGAGCAGTACTTC | NA | few | TRBJ2-7 | 16 | TRBV20-1
CSASSGRSYEQYF | TGCAGTGCTAGTAGCGGGAGATCCTACGAGCAGTACTTC | TRBD2 | many | TRBJ2-7 | 13 | TRBV20-1
CASSQKGGLRRNEQFF | TGTGCCAGCAGCCAAAAAGGGGGCTTGAGGAGGAATGAGCAGTTCTTC | TRBD1 | many | TRBJ2-1 | 16 | TRBV14
CASSETATVSLQPQHF | TGTGCCAGCAGTGAAACGGCGACAGTGAGTTTGCAGCCCCAGCATTTT | NA | many | TRBJ1-5 | 16 | TRBV2
CATSPRGGNTEAFF | TGTGCCACCAGCCCTCGGGGGGGCAACACTGAAGCTTTCTTT | NA | few | TRBJ1-1 | 14 | TRBV15
CASTPVETSGTDTQYF | TGTGCCAGCACCCCCGTCGAGACTAGCGGCACAGATACGCAGTATTTT | TRBD2 | many | TRBJ2-3 | 16 | TRBV28
CASSLDGAGREQYF | TGCGCCAGCAGCTTAGATGGGGCAGGGCGCGAGCAGTACTTC | NA | many | TRBJ2-7 | 14 | TRBV5-1
CASSSAGTGAFEAFF | TGTGCCAGCAGCTCCGCCGGGACAGGCGCCTTTGAAGCTTTCTTT | TRBD1 | NA | TRBJ1-1 | 15 | TRBV11-2
CASSIDSTGQPQHF | TGTGCCAGTAGTATAGACAGCACAGGTCAGCCCCAGCATTTT | NA | NA | TRBJ1-5 | 14 | TRBV19